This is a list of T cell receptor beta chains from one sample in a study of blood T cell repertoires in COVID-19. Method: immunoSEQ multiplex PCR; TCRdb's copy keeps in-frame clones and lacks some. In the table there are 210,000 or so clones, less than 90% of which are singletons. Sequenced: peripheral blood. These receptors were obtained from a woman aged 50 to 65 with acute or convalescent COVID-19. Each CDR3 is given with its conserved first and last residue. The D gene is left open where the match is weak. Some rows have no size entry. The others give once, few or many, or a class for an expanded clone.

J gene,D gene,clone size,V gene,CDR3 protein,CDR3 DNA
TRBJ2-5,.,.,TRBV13,CASSLERVVGETQYF,TGTGCCAGCAGCTTAGAGCGAGTGGTAGGAGAGACCCAGTACTTC
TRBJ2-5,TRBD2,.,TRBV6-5,CASSSGGAGEKTQYF,TGTGCCAGCAGTAGCGGGGGGGCCGGAGAGAAGACCCAGTACTTC
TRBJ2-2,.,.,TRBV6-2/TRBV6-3,CASSSGGVAGELFF,TGTGCCAGCAGTTCGGGCGGGGTGGCCGGGGAGCTGTTTTTT
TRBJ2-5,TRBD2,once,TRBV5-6,CASSLEHGGAYQETQYF,TGTGCCAGCAGCCTGGAGCACGGGGGGGCGTACCAAGAGACCCAGTACTTC
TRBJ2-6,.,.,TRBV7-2,CASSLVGSPGANVLTF,TGTGCCAGCAGCTTAGTTGGCAGTCCTGGGGCCAACGTCCTGACTTTC
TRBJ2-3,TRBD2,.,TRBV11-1,CASSLGREGYTQYF,TGTGCCAGCAGCTTAGGCAGGGAGGGGTATACGCAGTATTTT
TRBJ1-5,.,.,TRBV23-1,CASTGTPNQPQHF,TGCGCCAGCACGGGGACACCTAATCAGCCCCAGCATTTT
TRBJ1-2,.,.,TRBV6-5,CASSSRDGYTF,TGTGCCAGCAGTTCCAGGGATGGCTACACCTTC
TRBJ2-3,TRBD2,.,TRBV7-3,CASSFVGGSDTQYF,TGTGCCAGCAGCTTTGTGGGGGGGTCAGATACGCAGTATTTT
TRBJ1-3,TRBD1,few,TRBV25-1,CASSAGQGVSGNTIYF,TGTGCCAGCAGTGCCGGACAGGGGGTTTCTGGAAACACCATATATTTT
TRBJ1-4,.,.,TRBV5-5,CASSPGARGEKLFF,TGTGCCAGCAGCCCAGGGGCTAGGGGTGAAAAACTGTTTTTT
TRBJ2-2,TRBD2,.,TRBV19,CASSTAGGYTGELFF,TGTGCCAGTAGTACCGCCGGGGGGTACACCGGGGAGCTGTTTTTT
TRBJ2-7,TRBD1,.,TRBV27,CASSSHRGYEQYF,TGTGCCAGCAGTTCACACAGGGGGTACGAGCAGTACTTC
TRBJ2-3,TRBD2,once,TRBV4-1,CASSQALTSGRAGADTQYF,TGCGCCAGCAGCCAAGCCCTGACTAGCGGGAGGGCCGGGGCAGATACGCAGTATTTT
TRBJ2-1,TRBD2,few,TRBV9,CASSWGGSSYNEQFF,TGTGCCAGCAGTTGGGGGGGTAGCTCCTACAATGAGCAGTTCTTC
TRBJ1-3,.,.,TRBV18,CASSPAAGANTIYF,TGTGCCAGCTCACCCGCGGCAGGGGCAAACACCATATATTTT
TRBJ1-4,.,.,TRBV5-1,CASNFGGLHREKLFF,TGCGCCAGCAACTTTGGGGGCCTCCACCGGGAAAAACTGTTTTTT
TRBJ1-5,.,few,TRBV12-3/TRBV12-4,CASSRQSNQPQHF,TGTGCCAGCAGTCGACAGTCCAATCAGCCCCAGCATTTT
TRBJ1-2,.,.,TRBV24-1,CATSRDEGYGYTF,TGTGCCACCAGCCGAGATGAGGGCTATGGCTACACCTTC
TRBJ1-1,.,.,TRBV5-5,CASSTRHSGRGNTEAFF,TGTGCCAGCAGCACCCGACATTCAGGGCGGGGGAACACTGAAGCTTTCTTT
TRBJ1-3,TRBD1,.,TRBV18,CASSPLGTASSGNTIYF,TGTGCCAGCTCACCTTTGGGGACAGCGAGTTCTGGAAACACCATATATTTT
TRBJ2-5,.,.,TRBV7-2,CASSASDGPTQYF,TGTGCCAGCAGCGCTAGCGACGGCCCGACCCAGTACTTC
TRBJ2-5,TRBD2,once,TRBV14,CASSPTSGGNQETQYF,TGTGCCAGCAGCCCAACTAGCGGGGGGAATCAAGAGACCCAGTACTTC
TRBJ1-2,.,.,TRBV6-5,CASRRVGPVGLGYTF,TGTGCCAGCAGGCGTGTCGGTCCGGTGGGGCTTGGCTACACCTTC
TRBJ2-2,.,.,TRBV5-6,CASSLVFTANTGELFF,TGTGCCAGCAGCTTGGTATTCACAGCGAACACCGGGGAGCTGTTTTTT
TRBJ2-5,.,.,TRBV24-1,CATSQGTETQYF,TGTGCCACCAGCCAGGGGACAGAGACCCAGTACTTC
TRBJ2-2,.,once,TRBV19,CASSIISLTGELFF,TGTGCCAGTAGTATTATAAGCCTCACCGGGGAGCTGTTTTTT
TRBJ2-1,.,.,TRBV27,CASSLSPHGVPSSYNEQFF,TGTGCCAGCAGTTTATCGCCCCACGGGGTGCCGAGCTCCTACAATGAGCAGTTCTTC
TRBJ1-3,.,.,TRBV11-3,CASSLEGTGNTIYF,TGTGCCAGCAGCTTAGAGGGCACTGGAAACACCATATATTTT
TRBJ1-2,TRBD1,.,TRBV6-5,CASSLGQTFYGYTF,TGTGCCAGCAGTTTGGGACAGACATTCTATGGCTACACCTTC
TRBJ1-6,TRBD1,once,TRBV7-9,CASSGRDSFNSPLHF,TGTGCCAGCAGCGGGCGGGACAGCTTTAATTCACCCCTCCACTTT
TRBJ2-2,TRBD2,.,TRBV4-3,CASSQDPGTSGTGNTGELFF,TGCGCCAGCAGCCAAGACCCCGGGACTAGCGGGACCGGGAACACCGGGGAGCTGTTTTTT
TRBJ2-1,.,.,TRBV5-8,CASSLERIYNEQFF,TGTGCCAGCAGCTTGGAGCGGATCTACAATGAGCAGTTCTTC
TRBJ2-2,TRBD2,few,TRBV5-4,CASSLSGVPTGELFF,TGTGCCAGCAGCCTAAGCGGGGTTCCCACCGGGGAGCTGTTTTTT
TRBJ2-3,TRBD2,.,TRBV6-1,CASSVTSGGPPTDTQYF,TGTGCCAGCAGTGTAACTAGCGGGGGACCTCCCACAGATACGCAGTATTTT
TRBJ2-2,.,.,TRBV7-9,CASSLPQRATGELFF,TGTGCCAGCAGCTTACCCCAGAGGGCCACCGGGGAGCTGTTTTTT
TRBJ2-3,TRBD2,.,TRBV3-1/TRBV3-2,CASSPPSGRVTDTQYF,TGTGCCAGCAGCCCCCCTAGCGGGAGGGTAACAGATACGCAGTATTTT
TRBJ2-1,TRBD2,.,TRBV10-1,CATRPTSGGTNEQFF,TGCGCCACCAGACCTACTAGCGGTGGAACCAATGAGCAGTTCTTC
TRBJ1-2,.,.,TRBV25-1,CASLSDSRLGYTF,TGTGCCAGCCTTTCGGACAGCCGACTTGGCTACACCTTC
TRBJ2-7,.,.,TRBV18,CASSPLRQGYSYEQYF,TGTGCCAGCTCACCCCTGAGGCAGGGTTATTCCTACGAGCAGTACTTC
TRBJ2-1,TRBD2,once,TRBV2,CASSFLPSSGGAGEQFF,TGTGCCAGCAGTTTCCTACCCTCTAGCGGGGGGGCCGGTGAGCAGTTCTTC
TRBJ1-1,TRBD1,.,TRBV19,CASSIVGQGAFF,TGTGCCAGTAGTATCGTCGGACAGGGGGCTTTCTTT